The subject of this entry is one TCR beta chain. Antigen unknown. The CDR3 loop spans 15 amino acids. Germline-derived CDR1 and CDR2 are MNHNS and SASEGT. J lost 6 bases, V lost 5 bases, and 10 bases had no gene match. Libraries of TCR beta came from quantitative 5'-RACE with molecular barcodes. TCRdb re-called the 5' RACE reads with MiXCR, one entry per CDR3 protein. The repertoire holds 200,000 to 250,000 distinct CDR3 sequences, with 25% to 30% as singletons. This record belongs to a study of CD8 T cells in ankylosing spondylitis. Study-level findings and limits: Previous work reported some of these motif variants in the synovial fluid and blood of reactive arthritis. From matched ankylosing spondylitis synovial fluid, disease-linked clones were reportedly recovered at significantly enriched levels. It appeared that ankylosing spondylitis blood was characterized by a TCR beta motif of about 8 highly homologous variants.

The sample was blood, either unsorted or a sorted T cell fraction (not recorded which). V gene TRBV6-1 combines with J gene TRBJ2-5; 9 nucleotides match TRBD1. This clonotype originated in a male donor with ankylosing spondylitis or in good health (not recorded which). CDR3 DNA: TGTGCCAGCAGTACGACCGGGACAGGGAGGCAGACCCAGTACTTC. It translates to CASSTTGTGRQTQYF.